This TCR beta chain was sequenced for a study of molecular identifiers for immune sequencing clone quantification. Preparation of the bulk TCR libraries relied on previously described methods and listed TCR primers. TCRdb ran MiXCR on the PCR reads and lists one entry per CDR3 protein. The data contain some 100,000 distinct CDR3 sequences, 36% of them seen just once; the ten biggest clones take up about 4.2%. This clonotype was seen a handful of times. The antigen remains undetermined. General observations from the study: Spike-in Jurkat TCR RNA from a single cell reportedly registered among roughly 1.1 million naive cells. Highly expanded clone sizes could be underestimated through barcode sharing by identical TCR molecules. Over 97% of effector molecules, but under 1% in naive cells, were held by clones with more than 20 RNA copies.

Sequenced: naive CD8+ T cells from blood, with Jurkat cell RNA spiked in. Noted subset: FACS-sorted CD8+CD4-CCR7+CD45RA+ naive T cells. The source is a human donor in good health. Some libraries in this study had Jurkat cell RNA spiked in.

CDR3 in DNA: TGTGCCAGAACGGGATCGAGCTATAATTCACCCCTCCACTTT. This codes for CARTGSSYNSPLHF. The chain links TRBV2 to TRBJ1-6; the D is unclear. CDR1 is SNHLY, CDR2 FYNNEI, per germline. The length of the CDR3 is 14 residues. V shed 9 bases and J shed 3 bases, with 12 bases lying between them.